This TCR beta chain originates from a study of blood T cell repertoires in COVID-19. About the research overall: From the United States, Italy and Spain came samples of acute and convalescent COVID-19.

This clone was recorded once. Recruits, aged about 18 to 89 years, lived in 20 to 30 US areas. Cohorts were determined from participant-reported clinical history. Sequencing was performed with immunoSEQ multiplex PCR; in TCRdb, only in-frame clones are kept and a portion is missing. The sample holds about 250,000 clones, around 87% seen once. This CDR3 comprises 14 residues. CDR1 and CDR2 from the germline V gene are GTSNPN and SVGIG (reference sequence). Trimming stripped 3 bases from V and 4 bases from J, with 15 bases between. This clonotype originated in a woman aged 50 to 65 who had recovered from COVID-19. Sequencing used PBMCs or T cells enriched from blood (not recorded which). This chain connects TRBV30 to TRBJ1-2, with no clear D. The DNA for the CDR3 is TGTGCCTGGAGATTGGCGGGGTCCGGCTATGGCTACACCTTC. This gives the protein CAWRLAGSGYGYTF.